This T cell receptor (beta chain) comes out of a study of blood T cell repertoires in COVID-19. At the level of the study: Nucleic acid was either cDNA or gDNA, and it came from T cells, B-cell-depleted T cells, or PBMCs.

Study processing details: From reference gene primer amplification, estimates of nucleated cell counts were derived. The repertoire was sequenced with immunoSEQ multiplex PCR; TCRdb's copy has only in-frame clones and lacks some. The V and J calls and clone size are taken from that table; D and trimming were inferred from the DNA. The table includes 330,000 or so clones, more than 85% detected once. V was clipped by 4 bases and J by 0 bases, with 14 bases between them. This CDR3 is built from 16 residues. Germline V CDR1 and CDR2: SGHDT, YYEEEE. The participants were between roughly 18 and 90 years old and came from roughly 24 US areas. What the recovered Cohort 3 donors had was two negative PCRs, clearance, or symptom resolution.

This clonotype originated in a woman aged 25 to 45 who had recovered from COVID-19. This chain joins TRBV5-6 and TRBJ1-3, with no clear D. Sequencing was done on a sample of PBMCs or T cells enriched from blood (not recorded which). The CDR3 sequence is CASSRKTSGSGNTIYF. The CDR3 nucleotides are TGTGCCAGCAGCCGGAAAACTTCAGGCTCTGGAAACACCATATATTTT.